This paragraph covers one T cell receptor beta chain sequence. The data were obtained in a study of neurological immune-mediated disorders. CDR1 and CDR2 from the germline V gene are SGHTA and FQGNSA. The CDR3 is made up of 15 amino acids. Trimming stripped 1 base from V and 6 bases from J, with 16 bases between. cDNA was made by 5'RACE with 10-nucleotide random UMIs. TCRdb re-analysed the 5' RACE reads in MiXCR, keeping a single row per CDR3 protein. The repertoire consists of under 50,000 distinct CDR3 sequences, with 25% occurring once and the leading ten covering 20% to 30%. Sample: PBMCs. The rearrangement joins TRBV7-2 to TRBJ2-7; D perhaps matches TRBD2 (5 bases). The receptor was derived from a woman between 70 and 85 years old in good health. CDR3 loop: CASSLVATGDLEQYF. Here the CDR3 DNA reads TGTGCCAGCAGCTTAGTCGCTACCGGGGATCTCGAGCAGTACTTC. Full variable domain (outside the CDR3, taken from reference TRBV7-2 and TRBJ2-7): GAGVSQSPSNKVTEKGKDVELRCDPISGHTALYWYRQSLGQGLEFLIYFQGNSAPDKSGLPSDRFSAERTGGSVSTLTIQRTQQEDSAVYLCASSLVATGDLEQYFGPGTRLTVT.